A selection of T cell receptor beta chains follows, all from one sample in a study of blood T cell repertoires in COVID-19. Clones were read by immunoSEQ multiplex PCR, and TCRdb kept only the in-frame ones, dropping some. The data show about 350,000 clones, almost 90% seen once. The sequenced material came from PBMCs or T cells enriched from blood (not recorded which). Receptor source: a woman in her twenties or thirties who had been exposed to COVID-19. Each CDR3 is given with its conserved first and last residue. The order of the fields is CDR3 protein, CDR3 DNA, D gene, V gene, clone size, J gene. D genes are given only for firm matches. Where a row states a size, it is once, few, many or the class of an expanded clone; other rows omit it.

CDR3: CASSPWTSGTYEQYF
DNA: TGTGCCAGCAGCCCTTGGACTAGCGGAACCTACGAGCAGTACTTC
D: TRBD2
V: TRBV7-9
size: .
J: TRBJ2-7

CDR3: CASSSGVSNSPLHF
DNA: TGTGCCAGCAGCTCCGGGGTCTCAAATTCACCCCTCCACTTT
D: .
V: TRBV11-2
size: .
J: TRBJ1-6

CDR3: CSVEDRGSGSRTDTQYF
DNA: TGCAGCGTTGAAGATAGGGGGAGCGGGAGCCGCACAGATACGCAGTATTTT
D: TRBD2
V: TRBV29-1
size: few
J: TRBJ2-3

CDR3: CASSFIGGLAATGELFF
DNA: TGTGCCAGCAGCTTTATTGGGGGACTAGCGGCCACCGGGGAGCTGTTTTTT
D: TRBD2
V: TRBV11-3
size: .
J: TRBJ2-2

CDR3: CAISASDQPQHF
DNA: TGTGCCATCAGTGCCTCGGATCAGCCCCAGCATTTT
D: .
V: TRBV10-3
size: once
J: TRBJ1-5

CDR3: CAWSVSGRQGNQPQHF
DNA: TGTGCCTGGAGTGTCTCCGGGAGACAGGGAAATCAGCCCCAGCATTTT
D: TRBD1
V: TRBV30
size: .
J: TRBJ1-5

CDR3: CASSLAASRVNEAFF
DNA: TGCGCCAGCAGCTTGGCCGCGTCGCGGGTGAATGAAGCTTTCTTT
D: .
V: TRBV5-1
size: once
J: TRBJ1-1

CDR3: CASSLSTGLNIQYF
DNA: TGTGCCAGTAGTCTCTCGACAGGATTAAACATTCAGTACTTC
D: .
V: TRBV19
size: .
J: TRBJ2-4

CDR3: CASSETSGITDTQYF
DNA: TGTGCCAGCAGCGAGACTAGCGGGATCACAGATACGCAGTATTTT
D: TRBD2
V: TRBV9
size: .
J: TRBJ2-3

CDR3: CASITGGTGNTIYF
DNA: TGTGCCAGCATCACAGGGGGTACTGGAAACACCATATATTTT
D: TRBD1
V: TRBV6-6
size: .
J: TRBJ1-3

CDR3: CASRPDRSVNYGYTF
DNA: TGTGCCAGTAGGCCTGACCGGAGTGTTAACTATGGCTACACCTTC
D: .
V: TRBV19
size: .
J: TRBJ1-2

CDR3: CASSVRAGEAQETQYF
DNA: TGTGCCAGCAGCGTCCGAGCGGGAGAGGCCCAAGAGACCCAGTACTTC
D: TRBD2
V: TRBV9
size: .
J: TRBJ2-5

CDR3: CASRTDYGYTF
DNA: TGTGCCAGCAGGACAGACTATGGCTACACCTTC
D: .
V: TRBV28
size: .
J: TRBJ1-2

CDR3: CASSVVGQGTGDYGYTF
DNA: TGTGCCAGCAGCGTAGTAGGACAGGGTACAGGGGACTATGGCTACACCTTC
D: TRBD1
V: TRBV9
size: once
J: TRBJ1-2

CDR3: CSAPTSALQYF
DNA: TGCAGTGCTCCGACTAGCGCCCTGCAGTATTTT
D: TRBD2
V: TRBV20-1
size: .
J: TRBJ2-3

CDR3: CASSLEEGAGPQHF
DNA: TGTGCCAGCAGCTTAGAGGAGGGGGCCGGGCCCCAGCATTTT
D: TRBD1
V: TRBV7-8
size: .
J: TRBJ1-5

CDR3: CASSQDRLARDADTQYF
DNA: TGTGCCAGCAGCCAAGATCGTCTAGCGCGAGACGCAGATACGCAGTATTTT
D: .
V: TRBV14
size: .
J: TRBJ2-3

CDR3: CSVVSGTSQYEQYF
DNA: TGCAGCGTTGTAAGTGGGACTAGCCAATACGAGCAGTACTTC
D: TRBD2
V: TRBV29-1
size: .
J: TRBJ2-7

CDR3: CASSRREGGAGELFF
DNA: TGTGCCAGCTCACGGCGGGAGGGCGGCGCCGGGGAGCTGTTTTTT
D: TRBD2
V: TRBV18
size: .
J: TRBJ2-2

CDR3: CASSIRAPSGSLGGTDTQYF
DNA: TGTGCCAGTAGTATAAGGGCGCCTAGCGGGAGCTTGGGGGGCACAGATACGCAGTATTTT
D: TRBD2
V: TRBV19
size: .
J: TRBJ2-3